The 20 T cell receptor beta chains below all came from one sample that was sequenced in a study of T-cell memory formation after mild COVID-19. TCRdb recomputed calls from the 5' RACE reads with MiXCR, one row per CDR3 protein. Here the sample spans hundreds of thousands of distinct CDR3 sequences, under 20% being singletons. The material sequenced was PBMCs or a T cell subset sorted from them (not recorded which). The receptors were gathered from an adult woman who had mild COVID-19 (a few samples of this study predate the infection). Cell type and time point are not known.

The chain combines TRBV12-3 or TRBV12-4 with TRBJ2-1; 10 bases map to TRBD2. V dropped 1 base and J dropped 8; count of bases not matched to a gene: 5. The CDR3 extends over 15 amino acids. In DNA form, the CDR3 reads TGTGCCAGCAGTTTAGAGGCTAGCGGGAGATATGAGCAGTTCTTC. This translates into CASSLEASGRYEQFF.

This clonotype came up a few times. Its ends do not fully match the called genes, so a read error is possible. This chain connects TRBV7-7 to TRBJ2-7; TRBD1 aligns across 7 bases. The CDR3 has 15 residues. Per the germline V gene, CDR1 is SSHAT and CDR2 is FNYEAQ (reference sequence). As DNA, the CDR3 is TGTGCTAGCAGCTTTGGGGACAGCGGATCCTACGAGCAGTACTTC. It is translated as CASSFGDSGSYEQYF.

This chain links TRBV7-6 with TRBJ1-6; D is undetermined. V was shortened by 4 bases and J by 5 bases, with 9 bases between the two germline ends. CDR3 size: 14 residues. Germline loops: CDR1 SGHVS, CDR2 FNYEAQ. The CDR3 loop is CASSSRADNSPLHF. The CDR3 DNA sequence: TGTGCCAGCAGCTCCCGGGCCGATAATTCACCCCTCCACTTT.

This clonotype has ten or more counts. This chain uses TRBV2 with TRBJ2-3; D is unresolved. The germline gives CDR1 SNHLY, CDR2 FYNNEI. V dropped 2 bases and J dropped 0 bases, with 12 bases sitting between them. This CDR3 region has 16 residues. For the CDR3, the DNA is TGTGCCAGCAGTGAACTGGCGGTAACTAGCACAGATACGCAGTATTTT. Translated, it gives CASSELAVTSTDTQYF.

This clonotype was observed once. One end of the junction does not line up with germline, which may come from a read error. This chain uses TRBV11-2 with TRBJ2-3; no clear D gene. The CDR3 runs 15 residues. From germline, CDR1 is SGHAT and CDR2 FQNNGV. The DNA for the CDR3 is TGTGCCAGCAGCTTAGCGCCCAGGAGCACACATACGCAGTATTTT. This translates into CASSLAPRSTHTQYF.

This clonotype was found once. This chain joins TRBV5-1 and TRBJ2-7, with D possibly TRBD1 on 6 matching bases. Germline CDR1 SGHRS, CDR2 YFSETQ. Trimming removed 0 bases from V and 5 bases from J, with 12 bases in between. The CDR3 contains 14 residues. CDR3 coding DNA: TGCGCCAGCAGCTTGGTCGGGACACTTAACGAGCAGTACTTC. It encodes CASSLVGTLNEQYF. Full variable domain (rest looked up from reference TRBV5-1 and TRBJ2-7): KAGVTQTPRYLIKTRGQQVTLSCSPISGHRSVSWYQQTPGQGLQFLFEYFSETQRNKGNFPGRFSGRQFSNSRSEMNVSTLELGDSALYLCASSLVGTLNEQYFGPGTRLTVT.

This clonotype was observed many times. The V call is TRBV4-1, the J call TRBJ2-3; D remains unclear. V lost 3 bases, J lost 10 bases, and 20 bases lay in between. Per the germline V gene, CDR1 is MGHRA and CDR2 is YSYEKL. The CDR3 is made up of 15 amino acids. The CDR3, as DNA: TGCGCCAGCAGCCAGGGAAGAAGGGCCGAGATATCGCAGTATTTT. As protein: CASSQGRRAEISQYF.

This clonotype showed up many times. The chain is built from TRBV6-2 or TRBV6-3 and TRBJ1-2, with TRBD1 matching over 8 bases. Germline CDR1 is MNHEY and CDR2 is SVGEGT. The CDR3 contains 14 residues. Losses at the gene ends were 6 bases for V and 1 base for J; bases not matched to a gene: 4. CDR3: CASRQGVGNYGYTF. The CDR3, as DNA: TGTGCCAGCAGACAGGGGGTCGGTAACTATGGCTACACCTTC.

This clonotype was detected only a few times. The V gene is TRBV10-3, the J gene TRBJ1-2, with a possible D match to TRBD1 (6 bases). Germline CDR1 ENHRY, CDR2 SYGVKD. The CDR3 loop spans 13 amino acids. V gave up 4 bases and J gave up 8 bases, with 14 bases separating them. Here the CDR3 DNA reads TGTGCCATCAGTGTAGGCAGGGGAGAAGGCTACACCTTC. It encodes CAISVGRGEGYTF.

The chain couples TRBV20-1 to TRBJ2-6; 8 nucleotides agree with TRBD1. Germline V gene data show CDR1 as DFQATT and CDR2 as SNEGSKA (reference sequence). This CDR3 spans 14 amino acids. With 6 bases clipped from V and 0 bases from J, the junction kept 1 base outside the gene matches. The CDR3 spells CSAGTGSGANVLTF. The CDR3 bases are TGCAGTGCCGGGACAGGCTCTGGGGCCAACGTCCTGACTTTC.

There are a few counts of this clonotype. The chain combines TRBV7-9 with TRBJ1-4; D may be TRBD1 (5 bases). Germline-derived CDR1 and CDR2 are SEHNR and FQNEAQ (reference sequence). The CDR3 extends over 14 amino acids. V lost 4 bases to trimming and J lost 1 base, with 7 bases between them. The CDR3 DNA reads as TGTGCCAGCAGCTCGGGGGGAACTAATGAAAAACTGTTTTTT. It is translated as CASSSGGTNEKLFF.

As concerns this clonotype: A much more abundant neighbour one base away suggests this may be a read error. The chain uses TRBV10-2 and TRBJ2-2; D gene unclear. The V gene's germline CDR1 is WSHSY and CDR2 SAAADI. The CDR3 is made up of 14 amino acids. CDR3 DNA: TGCGCCATCAGTAGTGAAGGGTTGTCCGGGGAGCTGTTTTTT. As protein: CAISSEGLSGELFF.

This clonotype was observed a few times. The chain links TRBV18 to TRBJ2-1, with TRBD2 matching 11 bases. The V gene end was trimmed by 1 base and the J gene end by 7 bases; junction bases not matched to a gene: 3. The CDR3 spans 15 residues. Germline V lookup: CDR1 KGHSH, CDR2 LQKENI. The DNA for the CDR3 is TGTGCCAGCTCACCACTAGCGGGGGGGCCGAATGAGCAGTTCTTC. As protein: CASSPLAGGPNEQFF. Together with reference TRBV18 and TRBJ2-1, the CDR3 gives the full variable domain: NAGVMQNPRHLVRRRGQEARLRCSPMKGHSHVYWYRQLPEEGLKFMVYLQKENIIDESGMPKERFSAEFPKEGPSILRIQQVVRGDSAAYFCASSPLAGGPNEQFFGPGTRLTVL.

The CDR3 DNA reads TGTGCCAGCAGACCCCTGACAGGGAATGAGCAGTTCTTC. Encoded protein: CASRPLTGNEQFF. This chain links TRBV9 with TRBJ2-1; 7 nucleotides line up with TRBD1. Per germline, CDR1 SGDLS and CDR2 YYNGEE. Losses at the gene ends were 5 bases for V and 7 bases for J; bases not matched to a gene: 6. CDR3 length: 13 residues.

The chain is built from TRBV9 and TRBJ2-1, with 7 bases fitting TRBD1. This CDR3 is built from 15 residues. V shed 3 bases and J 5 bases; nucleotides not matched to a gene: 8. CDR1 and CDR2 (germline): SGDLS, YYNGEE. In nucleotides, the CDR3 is TGTGCCAGCAGCGGAAGACAGGGCTTGGACAATGAGCAGTTCTTC. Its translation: CASSGRQGLDNEQFF.

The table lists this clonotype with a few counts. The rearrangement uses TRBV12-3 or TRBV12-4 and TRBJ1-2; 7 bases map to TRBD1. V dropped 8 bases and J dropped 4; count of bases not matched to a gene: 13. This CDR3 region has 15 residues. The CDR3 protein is CASCRKQGISYGYTF. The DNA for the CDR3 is TGTGCCAGCTGTAGAAAACAGGGGATCAGCTATGGCTACACCTTC.

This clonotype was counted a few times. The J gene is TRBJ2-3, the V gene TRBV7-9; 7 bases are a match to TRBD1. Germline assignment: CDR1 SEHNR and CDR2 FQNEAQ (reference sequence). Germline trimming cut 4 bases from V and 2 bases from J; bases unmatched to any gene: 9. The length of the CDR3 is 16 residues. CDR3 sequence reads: CASSSRDRVPTDTQYF. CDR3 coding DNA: TGTGCCAGCAGCTCGAGAGACAGGGTCCCCACAGATACGCAGTATTTT. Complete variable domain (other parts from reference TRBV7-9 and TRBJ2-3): DTGVSQNPRHKITKRGQNVTFRCDPISEHNRLYWYRQTLGQGPEFLTYFQNEAQLEKSRLLSDRFSAERPKGSFSTLEIQRTEQGDSAMYLCASSSRDRVPTDTQYFGPGTRLTVL.

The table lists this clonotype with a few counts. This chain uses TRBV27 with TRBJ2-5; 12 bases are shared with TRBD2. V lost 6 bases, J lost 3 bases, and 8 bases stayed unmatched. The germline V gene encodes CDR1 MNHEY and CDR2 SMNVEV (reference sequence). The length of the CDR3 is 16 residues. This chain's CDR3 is CASRQQLAGGKETQYF. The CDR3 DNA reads TGTGCCAGCAGGCAACAACTAGCGGGGGGAAAAGAGACCCAGTACTTC.

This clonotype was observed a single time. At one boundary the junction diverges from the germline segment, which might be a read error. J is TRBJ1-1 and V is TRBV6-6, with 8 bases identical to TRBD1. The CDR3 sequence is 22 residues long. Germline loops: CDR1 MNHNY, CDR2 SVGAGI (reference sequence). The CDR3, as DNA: TGTGCCAGCAGTTATACGCAACCGGCAGGGGGCCCCCTCCGGATGTCGAACACTGAAGCCTTCTTT. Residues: CASSYTQPAGGPLRMSNTEAFF.

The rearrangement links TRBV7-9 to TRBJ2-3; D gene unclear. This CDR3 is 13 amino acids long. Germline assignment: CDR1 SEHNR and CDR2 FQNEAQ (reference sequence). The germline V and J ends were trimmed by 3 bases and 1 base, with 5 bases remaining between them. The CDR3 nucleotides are TGTGCCAGCAGCTTTGCCCGCACAGATACGCAGTATTTT. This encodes CASSFARTDTQYF.